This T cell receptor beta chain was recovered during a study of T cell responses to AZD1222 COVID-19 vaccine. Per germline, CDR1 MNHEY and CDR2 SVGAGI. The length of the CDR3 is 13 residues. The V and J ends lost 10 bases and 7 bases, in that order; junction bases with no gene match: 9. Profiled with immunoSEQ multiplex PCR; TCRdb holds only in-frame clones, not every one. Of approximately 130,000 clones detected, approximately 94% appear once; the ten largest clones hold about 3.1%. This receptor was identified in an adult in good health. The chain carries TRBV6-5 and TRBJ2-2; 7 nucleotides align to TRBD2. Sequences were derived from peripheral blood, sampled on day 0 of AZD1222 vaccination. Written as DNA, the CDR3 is TGTGCCAACCAAAGGGAGGGCGGCGGGGAGCTGTTTTTT. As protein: CANQREGGGELFF.